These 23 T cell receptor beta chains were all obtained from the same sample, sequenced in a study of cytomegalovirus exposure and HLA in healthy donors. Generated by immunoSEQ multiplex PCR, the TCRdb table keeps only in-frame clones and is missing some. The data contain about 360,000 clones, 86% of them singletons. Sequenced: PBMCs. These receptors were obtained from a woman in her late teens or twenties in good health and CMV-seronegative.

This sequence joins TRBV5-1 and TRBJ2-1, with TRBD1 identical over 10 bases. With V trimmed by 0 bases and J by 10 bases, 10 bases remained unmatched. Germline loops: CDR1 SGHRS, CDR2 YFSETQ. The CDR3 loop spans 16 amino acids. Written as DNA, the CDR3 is TGCGCCAGCAGCTTGGCCGGCGGGACAGGGGCTGTGGAGCAGTTCTTC. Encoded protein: CASSLAGGTGAVEQFF.

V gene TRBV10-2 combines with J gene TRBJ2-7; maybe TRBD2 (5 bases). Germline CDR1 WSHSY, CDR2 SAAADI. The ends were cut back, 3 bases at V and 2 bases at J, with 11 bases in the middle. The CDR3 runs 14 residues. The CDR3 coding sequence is TGCGCCAGCAGTGACGGGGTAGCCACCTACGAGCAGTACTTC. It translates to CASSDGVATYEQYF.

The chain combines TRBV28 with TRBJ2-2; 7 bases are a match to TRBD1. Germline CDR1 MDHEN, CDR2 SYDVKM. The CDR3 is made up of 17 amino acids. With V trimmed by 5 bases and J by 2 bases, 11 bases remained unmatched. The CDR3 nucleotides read TGTGCCAGCAGTAACGAAGGGACAGCCCTAAACACCGGGGAGCTGTTTTTT. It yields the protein CASSNEGTALNTGELFF. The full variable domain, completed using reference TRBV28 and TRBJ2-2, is DVKVTQSSRYLVKRTGEKVFLECVQDMDHENMFWYRQDPGLGLRLIYFSYDVKMKEKGDIPEGYSVSREKKERFSLILESASTNQTSMYLCASSNEGTALNTGELFFGEGSRLTVL.

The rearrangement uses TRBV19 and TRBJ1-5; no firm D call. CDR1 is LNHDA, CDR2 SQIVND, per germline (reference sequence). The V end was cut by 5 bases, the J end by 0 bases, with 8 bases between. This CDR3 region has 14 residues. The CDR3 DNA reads TGTGCCAGTAGTTCGCTAGCTAGCAATCAGCCCCAGCATTTT. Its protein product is CASSSLASNQPQHF. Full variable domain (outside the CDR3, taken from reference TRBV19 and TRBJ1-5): DGGITQSPKYLFRKEGQNVTLSCEQNLNHDAMYWYRQDPGQGLRLIYYSQIVNDFQKGDIAEGYSVSREKKESFPLTVTSAQKNPTAFYLCASSSLASNQPQHFGDGTRLSIL.

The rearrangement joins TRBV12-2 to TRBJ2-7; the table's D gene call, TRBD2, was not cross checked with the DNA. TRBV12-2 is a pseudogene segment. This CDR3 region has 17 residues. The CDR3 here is CASRIPWIAGGTYEQYF. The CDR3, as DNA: TGTGCAAGTCGCATCCCCTGGATAGCGGGGGGTACCTACGAGCAGTACTTC.

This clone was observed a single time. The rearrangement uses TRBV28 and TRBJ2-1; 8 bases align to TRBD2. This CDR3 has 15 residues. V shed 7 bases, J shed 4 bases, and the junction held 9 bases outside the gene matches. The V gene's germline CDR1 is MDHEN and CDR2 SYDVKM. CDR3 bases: TGTGCCAGCATGTCCCGGGAGGGTTTGTACAATGAGCAGTTCTTC. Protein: CASMSREGLYNEQFF.

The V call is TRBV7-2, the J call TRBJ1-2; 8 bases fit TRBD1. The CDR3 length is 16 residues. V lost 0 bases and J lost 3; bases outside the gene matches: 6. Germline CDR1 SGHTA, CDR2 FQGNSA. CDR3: CASSLAFRQGHYGYTF. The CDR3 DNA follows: TGTGCCAGCAGCTTAGCATTCCGACAGGGGCACTATGGCTACACCTTC.

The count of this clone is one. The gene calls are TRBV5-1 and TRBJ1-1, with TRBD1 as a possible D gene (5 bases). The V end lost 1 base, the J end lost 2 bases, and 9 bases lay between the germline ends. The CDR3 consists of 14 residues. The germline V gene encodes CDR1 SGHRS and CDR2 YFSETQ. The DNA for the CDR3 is TGCGCCAGCAGCTTGCAACAGGTTAACACTGAAGCTTTCTTT. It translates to CASSLQQVNTEAFF.

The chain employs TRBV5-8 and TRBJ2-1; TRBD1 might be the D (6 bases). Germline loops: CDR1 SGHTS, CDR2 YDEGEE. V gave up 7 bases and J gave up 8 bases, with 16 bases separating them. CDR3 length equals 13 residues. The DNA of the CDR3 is TGTGCCAGCCAGACAGGAGTATTCGATGAGCAGTTCTTC. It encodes CASQTGVFDEQFF.

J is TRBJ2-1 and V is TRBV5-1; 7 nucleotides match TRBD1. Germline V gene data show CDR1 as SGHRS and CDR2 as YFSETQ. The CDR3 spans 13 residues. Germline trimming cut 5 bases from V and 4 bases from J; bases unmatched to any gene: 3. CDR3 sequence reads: CASRSTGYNEQFF. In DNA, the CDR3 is TGCGCCAGCAGATCGACAGGGTACAATGAGCAGTTCTTC.

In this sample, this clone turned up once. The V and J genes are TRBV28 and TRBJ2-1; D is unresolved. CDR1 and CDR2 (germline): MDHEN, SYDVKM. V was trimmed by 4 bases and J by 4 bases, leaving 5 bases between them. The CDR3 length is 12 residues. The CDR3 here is CASSSPYNEQFF. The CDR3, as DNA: TGTGCCAGCAGTTCCCCGTACAATGAGCAGTTCTTC.

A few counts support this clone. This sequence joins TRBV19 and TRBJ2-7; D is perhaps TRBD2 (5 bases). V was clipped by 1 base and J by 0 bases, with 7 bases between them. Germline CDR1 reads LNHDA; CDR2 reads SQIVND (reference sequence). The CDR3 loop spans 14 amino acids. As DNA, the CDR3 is TGTGCCAGTAGTATAGGGGGAGCCTCCTACGAGCAGTACTTC. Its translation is CASSIGGASYEQYF.

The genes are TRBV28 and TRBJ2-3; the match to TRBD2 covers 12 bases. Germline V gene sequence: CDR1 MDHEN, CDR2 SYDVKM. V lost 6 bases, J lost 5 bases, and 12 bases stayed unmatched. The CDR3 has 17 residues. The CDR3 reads CASSPKPLAGGIDTQYF. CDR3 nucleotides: TGTGCCAGCAGCCCAAAACCCCTAGCGGGAGGGATAGATACGCAGTATTTT.

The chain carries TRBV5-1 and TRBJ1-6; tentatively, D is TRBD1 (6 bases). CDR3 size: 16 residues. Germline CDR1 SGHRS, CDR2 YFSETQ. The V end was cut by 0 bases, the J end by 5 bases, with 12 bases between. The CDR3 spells CASSLVGARDNSPLHF. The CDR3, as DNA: TGCGCCAGCAGCTTGGTGGGGGCAAGGGATAATTCACCCCTCCACTTT.

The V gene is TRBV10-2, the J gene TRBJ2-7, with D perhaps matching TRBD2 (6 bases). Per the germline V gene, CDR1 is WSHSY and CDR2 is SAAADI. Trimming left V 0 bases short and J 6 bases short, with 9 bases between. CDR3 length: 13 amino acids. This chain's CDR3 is CASSESTGVEQYF. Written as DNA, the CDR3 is TGCGCCAGCAGTGAGTCCACGGGGGTCGAGCAGTACTTC.

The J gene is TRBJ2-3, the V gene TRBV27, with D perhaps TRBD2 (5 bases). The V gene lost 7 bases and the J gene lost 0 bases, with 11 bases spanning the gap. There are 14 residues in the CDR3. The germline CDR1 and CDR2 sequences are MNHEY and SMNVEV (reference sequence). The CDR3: CASTTRRSTDTQYF. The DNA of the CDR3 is TGTGCCAGCACCACTCGGAGGAGCACAGATACGCAGTATTTT.

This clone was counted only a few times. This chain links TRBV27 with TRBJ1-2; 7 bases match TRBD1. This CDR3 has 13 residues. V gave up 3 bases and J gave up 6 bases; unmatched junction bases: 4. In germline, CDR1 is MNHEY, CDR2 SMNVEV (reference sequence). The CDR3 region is CASSFIQGDGYTF. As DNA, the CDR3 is TGTGCCAGCAGTTTCATTCAGGGGGATGGCTACACCTTC.

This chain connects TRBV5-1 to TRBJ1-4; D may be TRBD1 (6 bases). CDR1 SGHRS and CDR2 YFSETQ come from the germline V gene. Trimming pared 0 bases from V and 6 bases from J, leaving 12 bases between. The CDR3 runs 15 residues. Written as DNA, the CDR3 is TGCGCCAGCAGCTTGGAACGACAGGCGCATGAAAAACTGTTTTTT. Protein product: CASSLERQAHEKLFF.

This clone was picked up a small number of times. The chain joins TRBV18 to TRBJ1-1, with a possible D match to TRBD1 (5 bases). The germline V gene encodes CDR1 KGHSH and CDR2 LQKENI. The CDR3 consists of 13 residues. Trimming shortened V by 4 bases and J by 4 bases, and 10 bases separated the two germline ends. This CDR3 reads CASSQGLRTEAFF. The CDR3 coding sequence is TGTGCCAGCTCACAGGGGCTACGCACTGAAGCTTTCTTT. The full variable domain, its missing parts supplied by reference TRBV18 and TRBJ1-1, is NAGVMQNPRHLVRRRGQEARLRCSPMKGHSHVYWYRQLPEEGLKFMVYLQKENIIDESGMPKERFSAEFPKEGPSILRIQQVVRGDSAAYFCASSQGLRTEAFFGQGTRLTVV.

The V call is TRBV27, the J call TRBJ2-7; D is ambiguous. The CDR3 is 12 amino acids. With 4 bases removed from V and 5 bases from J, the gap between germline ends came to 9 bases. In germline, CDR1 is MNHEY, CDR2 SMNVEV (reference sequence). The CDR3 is CASSSPLNEQYF. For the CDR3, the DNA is TGTGCCAGCAGTTCCCCCTTAAACGAGCAGTACTTC.

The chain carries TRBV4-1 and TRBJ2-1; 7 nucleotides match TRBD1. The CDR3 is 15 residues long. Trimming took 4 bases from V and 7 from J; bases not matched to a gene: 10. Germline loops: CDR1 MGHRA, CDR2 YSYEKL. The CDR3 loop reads CASSPRWTGDNEQFF. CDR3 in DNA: TGCGCCAGCAGCCCACGGTGGACAGGCGATAATGAGCAGTTCTTC.

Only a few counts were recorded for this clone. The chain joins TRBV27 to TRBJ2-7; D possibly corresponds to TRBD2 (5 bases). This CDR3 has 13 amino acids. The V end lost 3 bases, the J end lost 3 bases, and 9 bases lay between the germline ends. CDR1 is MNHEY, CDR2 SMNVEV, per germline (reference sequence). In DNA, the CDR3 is TGTGCCAGCAGTTTGCGGGCGTACTACGAGCAGTACTTC. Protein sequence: CASSLRAYYEQYF.

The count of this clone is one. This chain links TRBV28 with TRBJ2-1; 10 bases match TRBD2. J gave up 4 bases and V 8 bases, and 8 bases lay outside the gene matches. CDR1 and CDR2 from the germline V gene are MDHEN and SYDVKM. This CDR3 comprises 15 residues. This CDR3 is CASSTPAGGYNEQFF. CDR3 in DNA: TGTGCCAGCTCAACCCCAGCGGGGGGGTACAATGAGCAGTTCTTC.